This entry describes one T cell receptor beta chain. The sample belongs to a study of blood T cell repertoires in COVID-19. Study-level information: From T cells, B-cell-depleted T cells, or PBMCs came the material, which was cDNA or gDNA.

The ends were cut back, 5 bases at V and 0 bases at J, with 21 bases in the middle. Germline CDR1 SGHRS, CDR2 YFSETQ. The CDR3 extends over 18 amino acids. Using immunoSEQ multiplex PCR, the repertoire was profiled, and TCRdb retains in-frame clones only, with some absent. The sample carries roughly 220,000 clones, 85% to 90% recorded once. The cohort comprised adults aged about 18 to 90 years residing in 20 to 25 US areas. Participants classified as exposed had met a COVID-19 case within 2 weeks before study entry. The chain has TRBV5-1 and TRBJ2-1; no definite D call. The sample comprised PBMCs or T cells enriched from blood (not recorded which). The TCR sequence derives from a man in his thirties or forties who had been exposed to COVID-19. CDR3 coding DNA: TGCGCCAGCAGAAGAAGACCTACCACAGCCAGCTCCTACAATGAGCAGTTCTTC. This encodes CASRRRPTTASSYNEQFF.